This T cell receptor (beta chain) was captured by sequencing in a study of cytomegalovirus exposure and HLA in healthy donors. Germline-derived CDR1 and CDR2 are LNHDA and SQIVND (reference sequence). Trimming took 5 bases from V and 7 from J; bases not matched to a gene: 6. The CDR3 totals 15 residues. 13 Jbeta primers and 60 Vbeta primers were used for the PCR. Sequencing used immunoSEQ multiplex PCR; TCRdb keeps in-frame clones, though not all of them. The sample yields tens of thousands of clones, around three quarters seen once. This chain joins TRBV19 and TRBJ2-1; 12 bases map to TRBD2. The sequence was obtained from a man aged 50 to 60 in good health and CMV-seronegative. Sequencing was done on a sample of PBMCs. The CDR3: CASSSLAGGHNEQFF. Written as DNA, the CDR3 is TGTGCCAGTAGTTCACTAGCGGGAGGTCATAATGAGCAGTTCTTC.